This T cell receptor beta chain was found in a study of a mutant IDH1 vaccine in newly diagnosed glioma. About the research overall: Vaccination was launched 4-6 weeks after radiotherapy alone, or with temozolomide cycles. Earlier therapy was either radiotherapy, temozolomide, or both, and most got both. Overall study findings and caveats: Pseudoprogression looked unconnected to shifts in top peripheral T cell clonotypes.

The time point: week 35, safety follow-up. Each vaccine dose was 300 ug of mutant IDH1 20-mer peptide, with topical imiquimod. Donors had new WHO grade 3 or 4 IDH1-mutant, ATRX-lost astrocytomas. About this clone: Its antigen is not identified.

Germline CDR1 reads MDHEN; CDR2 reads SYDVKM. The CDR3 covers 12 residues. The V end lost 2 bases, the J end lost 7 bases, and 9 bases lay between the germline ends. Profiled with immunoSEQ multiplex PCR; TCRdb holds only in-frame clones, not every one. The sample contains some 50,000 clones, almost 95% of which appear only once. The TCR comes from a man between 50 and 59 years old with glioma. The rearrangement joins TRBV28 to TRBJ2-7; weak D call: TRBD2 (6 bases). The sequenced sample was PBMCs, obtained from a glioma patient whose treatment included an IDH1 peptide vaccine. The CDR3 is CASSLGTSEQYF. As DNA, the CDR3 is TGTGCCAGCAGTTTAGGGACTTCTGAGCAGTACTTC. Complete variable domain (other parts from reference TRBV28 and TRBJ2-7): DVKVTQSSRYLVKRTGEKVFLECVQDMDHENMFWYRQDPGLGLRLIYFSYDVKMKEKGDIPEGYSVSREKKERFSLILESASTNQTSMYLCASSLGTSEQYFGPGTRLTVT.